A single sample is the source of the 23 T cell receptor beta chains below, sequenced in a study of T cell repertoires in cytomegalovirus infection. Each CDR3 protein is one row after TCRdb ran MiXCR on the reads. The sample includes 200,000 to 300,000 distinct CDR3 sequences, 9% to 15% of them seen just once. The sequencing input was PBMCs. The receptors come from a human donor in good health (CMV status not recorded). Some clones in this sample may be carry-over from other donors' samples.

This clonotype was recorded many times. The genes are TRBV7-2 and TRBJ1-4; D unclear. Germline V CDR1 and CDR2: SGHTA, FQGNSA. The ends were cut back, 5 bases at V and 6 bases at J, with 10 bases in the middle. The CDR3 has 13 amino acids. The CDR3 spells CASSGGRYEKLFF. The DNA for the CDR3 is TGTGCCAGCAGCGGTGGACGGTATGAAAAACTGTTTTTT.

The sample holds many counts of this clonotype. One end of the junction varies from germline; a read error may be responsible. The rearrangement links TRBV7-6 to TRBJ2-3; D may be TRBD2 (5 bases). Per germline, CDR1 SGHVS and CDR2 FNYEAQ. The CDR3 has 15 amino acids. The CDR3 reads CASSLGGGSGDTRYF. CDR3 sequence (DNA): TGTGCCAGCAGCTTAGGTGGTGGGAGTGGAGATACGCGGTATTTT.

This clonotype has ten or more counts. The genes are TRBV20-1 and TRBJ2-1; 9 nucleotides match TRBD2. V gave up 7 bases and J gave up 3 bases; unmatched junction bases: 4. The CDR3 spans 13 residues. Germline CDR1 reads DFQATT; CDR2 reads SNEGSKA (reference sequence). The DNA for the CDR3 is TGCAGTGTAAGCGGGGGGCGCTACAATGAGCAGTTCTTC. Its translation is CSVSGGRYNEQFF.

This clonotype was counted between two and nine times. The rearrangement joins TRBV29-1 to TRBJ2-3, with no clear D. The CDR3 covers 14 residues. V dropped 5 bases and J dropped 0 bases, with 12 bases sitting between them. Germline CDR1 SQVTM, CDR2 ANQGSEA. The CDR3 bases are TGCAGCGTTATAGAGAGAGTTAGCACAGATACGCAGTATTTT. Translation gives CSVIERVSTDTQYF.

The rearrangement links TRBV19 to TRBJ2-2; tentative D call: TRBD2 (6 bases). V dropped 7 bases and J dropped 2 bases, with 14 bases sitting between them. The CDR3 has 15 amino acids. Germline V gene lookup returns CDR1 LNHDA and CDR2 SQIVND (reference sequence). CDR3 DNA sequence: TGTGCCAGTAACGGGGGACGTCTAAACACCGGGGAGCTGTTTTTT. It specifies CASNGGRLNTGELFF.

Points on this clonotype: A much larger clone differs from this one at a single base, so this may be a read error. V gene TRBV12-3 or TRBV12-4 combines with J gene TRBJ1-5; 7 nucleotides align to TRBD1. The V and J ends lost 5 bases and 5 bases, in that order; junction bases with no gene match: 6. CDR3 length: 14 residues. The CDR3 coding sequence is TGTGCCAGCAGTCTAGGACAGGTCTATCAGCCCCAGCATTTT. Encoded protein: CASSLGQVYQPQHF.

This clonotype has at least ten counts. As DNA, the CDR3 is TGTGCCAGCAGCTTAGCCGTTTCCTACGAGCAGTACTTC. Encoded protein: CASSLAVSYEQYF. The rearrangement joins TRBV7-2 to TRBJ2-7; D ambiguous. Germline-derived CDR1 and CDR2 are SGHTA and FQGNSA. CDR3 length: 13 residues. Trimming left V 0 bases short and J 1 base short, with 4 bases between.

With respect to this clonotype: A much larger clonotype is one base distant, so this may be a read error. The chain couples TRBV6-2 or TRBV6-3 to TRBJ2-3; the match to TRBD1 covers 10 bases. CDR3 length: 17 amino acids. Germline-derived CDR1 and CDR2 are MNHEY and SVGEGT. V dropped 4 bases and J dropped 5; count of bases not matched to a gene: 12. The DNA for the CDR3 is TGTGCCAGCAGTTCCTACATAGACAGGGGGCCGGGAGATACGCAGTATTTT. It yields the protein CASSSYIDRGPGDTQYF.

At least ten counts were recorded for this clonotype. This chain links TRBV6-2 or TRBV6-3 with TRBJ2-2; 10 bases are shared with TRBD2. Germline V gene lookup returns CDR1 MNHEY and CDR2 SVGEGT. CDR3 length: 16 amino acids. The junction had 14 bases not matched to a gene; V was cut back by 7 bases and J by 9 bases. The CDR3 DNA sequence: TGTGCCAGCAACGACCTAGCGGGGGTCAGCAGTAGGGAGCTGTTTTTT. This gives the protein CASNDLAGVSSRELFF.

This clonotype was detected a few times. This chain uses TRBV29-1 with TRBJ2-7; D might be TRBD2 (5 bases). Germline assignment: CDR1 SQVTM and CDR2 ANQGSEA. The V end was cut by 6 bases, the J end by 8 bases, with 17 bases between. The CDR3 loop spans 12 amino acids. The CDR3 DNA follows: TGCAGCGTGACGGGGAATCTACAGAAGCAGTACTTC. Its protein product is CSVTGNLQKQYF.

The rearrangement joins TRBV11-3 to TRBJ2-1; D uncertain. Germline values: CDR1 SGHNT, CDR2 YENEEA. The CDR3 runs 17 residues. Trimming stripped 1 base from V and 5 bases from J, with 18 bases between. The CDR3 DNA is TGTGCCAGCAGCTTAGTAGGACCAATACTGGGCAACAATGAGCAGTTCTTC. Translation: CASSLVGPILGNNEQFF.

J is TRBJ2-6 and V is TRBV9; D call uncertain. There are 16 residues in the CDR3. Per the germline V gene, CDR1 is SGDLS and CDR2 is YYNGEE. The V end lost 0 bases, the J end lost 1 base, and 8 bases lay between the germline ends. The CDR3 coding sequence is TGTGCCAGCAGCGTAGCTCGTAGGTCTGGGGCCAACGTCCTGACTTTC. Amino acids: CASSVARRSGANVLTF. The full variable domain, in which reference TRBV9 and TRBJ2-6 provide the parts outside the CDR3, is DSGVTQTPKHLITATGQRVTLRCSPRSGDLSVYWYQQSLDQGLQFLIQYYNGEERAKGNILERFSAQQFPDLHSELNLSSLELGDSALYFCASSVARRSGANVLTFGAGSRLTVL.

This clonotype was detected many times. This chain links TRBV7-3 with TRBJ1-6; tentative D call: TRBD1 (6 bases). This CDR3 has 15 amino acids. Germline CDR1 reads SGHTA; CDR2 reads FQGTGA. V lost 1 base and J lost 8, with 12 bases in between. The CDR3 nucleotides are TGTGCCAGCAGCTTAAAGGGCAGGGGCGATTCACCCCTCCACTTT. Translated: CASSLKGRGDSPLHF. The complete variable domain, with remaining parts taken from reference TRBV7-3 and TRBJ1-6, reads GAGVSQTPSNKVTEKGKYVELRCDPISGHTALYWYRQSLGQGPEFLIYFQGTGAADDSGLPNDRFFAVRPEGSVSTLKIQRTERGDSAVYLCASSLKGRGDSPLHFGNGTRLTVT.

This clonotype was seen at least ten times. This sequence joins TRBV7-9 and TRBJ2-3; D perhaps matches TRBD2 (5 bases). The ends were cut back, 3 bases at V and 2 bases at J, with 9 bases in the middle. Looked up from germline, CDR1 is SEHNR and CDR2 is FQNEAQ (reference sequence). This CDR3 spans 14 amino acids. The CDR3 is CASSLADFTDTQYF. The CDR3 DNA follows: TGTGCCAGCAGCTTGGCGGACTTCACAGATACGCAGTATTTT.

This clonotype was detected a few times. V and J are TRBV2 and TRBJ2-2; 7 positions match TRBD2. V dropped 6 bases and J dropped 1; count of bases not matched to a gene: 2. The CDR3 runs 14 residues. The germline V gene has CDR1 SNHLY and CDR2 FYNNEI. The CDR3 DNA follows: TGTGCCAGCAGGGAGCGGGAGAACACCGGGGAGCTGTTTTTT. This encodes CASRERENTGELFF.

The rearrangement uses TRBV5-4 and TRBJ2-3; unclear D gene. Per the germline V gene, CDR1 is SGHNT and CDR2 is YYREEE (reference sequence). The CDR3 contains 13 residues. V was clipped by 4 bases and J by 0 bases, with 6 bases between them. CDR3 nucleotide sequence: TGTGCCAGCAGCGCGGACAGCACAGATACGCAGTATTTT. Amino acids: CASSADSTDTQYF.

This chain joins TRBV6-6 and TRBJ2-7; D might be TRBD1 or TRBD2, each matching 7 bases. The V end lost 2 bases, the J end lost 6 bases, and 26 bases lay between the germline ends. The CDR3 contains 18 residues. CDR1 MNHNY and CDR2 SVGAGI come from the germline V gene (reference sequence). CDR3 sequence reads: CASSYGQGVASGGVEQYF. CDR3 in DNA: TGTGCCAGCAGTTACGGGCAGGGGGTGGCTAGCGGAGGGGTCGAGCAGTACTTC.

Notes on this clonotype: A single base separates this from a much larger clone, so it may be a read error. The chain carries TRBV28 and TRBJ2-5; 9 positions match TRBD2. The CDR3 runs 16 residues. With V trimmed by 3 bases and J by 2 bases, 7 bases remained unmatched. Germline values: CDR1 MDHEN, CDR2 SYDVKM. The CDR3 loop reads CASSFGSGSRQETQYF. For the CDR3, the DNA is TGTGCCAGCAGTTTCGGTAGCGGGAGTCGGCAAGAGACCCAGTACTTC.

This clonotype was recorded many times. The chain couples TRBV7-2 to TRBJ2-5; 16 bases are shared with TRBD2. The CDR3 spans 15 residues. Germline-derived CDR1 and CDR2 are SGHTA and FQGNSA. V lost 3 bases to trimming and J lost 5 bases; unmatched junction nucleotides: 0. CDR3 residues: CASSLGLAGGETQYF. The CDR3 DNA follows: TGTGCCAGCAGCTTGGGACTAGCGGGAGGGGAGACCCAGTACTTC.

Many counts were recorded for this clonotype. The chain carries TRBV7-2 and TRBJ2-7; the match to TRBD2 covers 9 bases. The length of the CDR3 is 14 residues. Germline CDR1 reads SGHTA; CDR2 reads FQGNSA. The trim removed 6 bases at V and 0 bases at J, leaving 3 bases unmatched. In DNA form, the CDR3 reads TGTGCCAGCAGTCCAGCGGGGGGCTCCTACGAGCAGTACTTC. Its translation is CASSPAGGSYEQYF.

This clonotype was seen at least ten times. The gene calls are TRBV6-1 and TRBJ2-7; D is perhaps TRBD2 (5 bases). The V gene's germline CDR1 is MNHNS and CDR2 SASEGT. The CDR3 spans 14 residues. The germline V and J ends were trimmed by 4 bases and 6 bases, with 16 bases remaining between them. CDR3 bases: TGTGCCAGCAGTGGAGACTGGGCCCGGGGCGAGCAGTACTTC. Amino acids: CASSGDWARGEQYF.

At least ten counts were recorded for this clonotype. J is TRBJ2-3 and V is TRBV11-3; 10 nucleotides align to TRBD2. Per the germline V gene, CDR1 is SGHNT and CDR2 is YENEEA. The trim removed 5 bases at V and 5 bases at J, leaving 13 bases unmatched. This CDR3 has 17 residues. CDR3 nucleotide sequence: TGTGCCAGCAGCCCAAAGGGGTGGACTAGCGGCGGAGATACGCAGTATTTT. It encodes CASSPKGWTSGGDTQYF.

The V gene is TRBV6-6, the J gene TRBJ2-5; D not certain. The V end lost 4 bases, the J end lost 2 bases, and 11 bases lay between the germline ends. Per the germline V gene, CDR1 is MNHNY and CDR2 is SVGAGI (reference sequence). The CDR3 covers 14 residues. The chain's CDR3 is CASSSTPGQETQYF. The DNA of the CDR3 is TGTGCCAGCAGTTCCACTCCAGGTCAAGAGACCCAGTACTTC.